This TCR beta chain originates from a study of cytomegalovirus exposure and HLA in healthy donors. The PCR contained 60 Vbeta and 13 Jbeta primers. TCRdb keeps only in-frame clones here, not all; method: immunoSEQ multiplex PCR. Among more than 110,000 clones, roughly 73% were seen once, and the ten largest hold 14%. The study's findings and limits: Analyses of presence and absence presupposed an approximately uniform sequencing depth across donors.

Germline V gene lookup returns CDR1 SNHLY and CDR2 FYNNEI. Trimming cost V 1 base and J 4 bases, with 11 bases left between them. This CDR3 region has 15 residues. As concerns this clone: Its target is not known.

The V and J genes are TRBV2 and TRBJ1-5; tentatively, D is TRBD1 (5 bases). What was sequenced was PBMCs. The receptor was isolated from a human donor in good health. The CDR3 DNA reads TGTGCCAGCAGTGAAGGGGGCTCACAGAATCAGCCCCAGCATTTT. Translating it yields CASSEGGSQNQPQHF. Full variable domain (remainder filled in from reference TRBV2 and TRBJ1-5): EPEVTQTPSHQVTQMGQEVILRCVPISNHLYFYWYRQILGQKVEFLVSFYNNEISEKSEIFDDQFSVERPDGSNFTLKIRSTKLEDSAMYFCASSEGGSQNQPQHFGDGTRLSIL.